This passage covers 5 T cell receptor beta chains from one sample sequenced in a study of PD-1 blockade in classical Hodgkin lymphoma. TCRdb's copy holds only in-frame clones and misses some; the assay was immunoSEQ multiplex PCR. This repertoire shows about 97,000 clones, roughly 89% found once; its top ten account for under 8%. Every patient experienced relapse after autologous stem cell transplantation, and brentuximab vedotin exposure varied. Sequenced here: peripheral blood mononuclear cells (PBMCs), sampled before the second cycle of nivolumab. The receptors shown here come from a human donor with classical Hodgkin lymphoma.

The chain carries TRBV5-5 and TRBJ1-1; D unclear. CDR3 length: 13 amino acids. Germline CDR1 is SGHKS and CDR2 is YYEKEE (reference sequence). V was pared by 2 bases and J by 6 bases, with 11 bases between. CDR3 residues: CASSLRTDPEAFF. The CDR3 DNA is TGTGCCAGCAGCTTAAGAACAGACCCTGAAGCTTTCTTT. Variable domain in full (rest from reference TRBV5-5 and TRBJ1-1): DAGVTQSPTHLIKTRGQQVTLRCSPISGHKSVSWYQQVLGQGPQFIFQYYEKEERGRGNFPDRFSARQFPNYSSELNVNALLLGDSALYLCASSLRTDPEAFFGQGTRLTVV.

The chain combines TRBV14 with TRBJ2-3, with D maybe TRBD2 (5 bases). The CDR3 runs to 14 residues. Trimming took off 1 base at V and 6 bases at J, with 11 bases between the two ends. Germline V gene lookup returns CDR1 SGHDN and CDR2 FVKESK. The CDR3 sequence: CASSQVTRRDTQYF. Here the CDR3 DNA reads TGTGCCAGCAGCCAAGTTACTAGAAGGGATACGCAGTATTTT.

Sample share makes this clone medium-sized (0.01 to 0.1%). This sequence joins TRBV14 and TRBJ2-1; D unresolved. This CDR3 has 16 amino acids. V lost 4 bases to trimming and J lost 4 bases, with 17 bases between them. CDR1 SGHDN and CDR2 FVKESK come from the germline V gene. CDR3 residues: CASSLLGTYIYNEQFF. The CDR3 DNA sequence: TGTGCCAGCAGCCTCCTCGGCACATATATTTACAATGAGCAGTTCTTC.

The V gene is TRBV7-9, the J gene TRBJ2-7, with D unclear. Between the trimmed V and J ends, which lost 1 base and 4 bases, there was a span of 8 bases. Germline V gene sequence: CDR1 SEHNR, CDR2 FQNEAQ (reference sequence). The length of the CDR3 is 13 residues. The CDR3 loop is CASSLVQPYEQYF. CDR3 in DNA: TGTGCCAGCAGCTTAGTCCAACCTTACGAGCAGTACTTC.

The chain employs TRBV10-3 and TRBJ2-7, with D possibly TRBD1 on 6 matching bases. Germline-derived CDR1 and CDR2 are ENHRY and SYGVKD. V lost 8 bases and J 5 bases, leaving 13 bases between the germline ends. This CDR3 is 12 amino acids long. CDR3 residues: CAIGTGIHEQYF. For the CDR3, the DNA is TGTGCCATCGGAACAGGGATCCACGAGCAGTACTTC.